This T cell receptor (beta chain) came from a study of response to subunit inactivated influenza vaccine. Each CDR3 protein gets one entry after TCRdb re-called the RT-PCR reads with MiXCR. The data show under 200,000 distinct CDR3 sequences, less than 15% seen once. J gave up 1 base and V 5 bases, and 9 bases lay outside the gene matches. Germline CDR1 is MDHEN and CDR2 is SYDVKM. This CDR3 contains 16 residues. These data were also reused for a study on T cells expressing NK-cell markers. That work states: UMI-tagged 5'RACE template switching yielded the TCR beta cDNA. CD3+CD56+NKG2C+, CD3+CD56+NKG2C- and CD3+CD56-NKG2C+ T cells, once sorted, supplied the TCR beta repertoires. HCMV serostatus: seven of eight sequenced donors positive, one negative. Dominant NKG2C+ clonotypes in 6 or 7 donors made up roughly 1.0-8% of CD8+ T cells. Researchers report these clonotypes also headed the CD3+CD56-NKG2C+ fraction in a few donors.

The sample here was CD8+ T cells sorted from PBMCs, taken roughly 12 days after vaccination. This TCR was recovered from a man aged 50 to 59 who received an inactivated influenza vaccine. V and J are TRBV28 and TRBJ2-7, with TRBD1 matching 9 bases. CDR3 residues: CASSQLAGTGSYEQYF. The CDR3 nucleotides read TGTGCCAGCAGTCAACTCGCCGGGACAGGGTCCTACGAGCAGTACTTC. Full variable domain (rest looked up from reference TRBV28 and TRBJ2-7): DVKVTQSSRYLVKRTGEKVFLECVQDMDHENMFWYRQDPGLGLRLIYFSYDVKMKEKGDIPEGYSVSREKKERFSLILESASTNQTSMYLCASSQLAGTGSYEQYFGPGTRLTVT.